This TCR beta chain derives from a study of T cell changes during pregnancy in multiple sclerosis (dated by TCRdb to the late 2010s). Study-wide context: Changes in the T cell repertoire over the course of pregnancy were examined in this study in women with multiple sclerosis.

From cysteine to phenylalanine, the CDR3 is 15 amino acids long. Only the CDR3 portion is preserved as DNA: 45 bases, with reading frame beginning at the first base. V has 3 bases trimmed and J has 7 bases trimmed; junction bases matching no gene number 2. For CDR1 and CDR2, the germline V gene lists KGHSH and LQKENI. As for this clone: It lacks a known antigen. Per-nucleotide qualities are absent, and no much larger clonotype sits a single base away.

The library was prepared using the immunoSEQ multiplex PCR assay. TCRdb holds this immuneACCESS table with in-frame rearrangements only. Some clones are missing; in checked studies, unresolved V genes explain under half, and the rest has no known cause. Present in this sample are 25,000 to 35,000 clones, about nine tenths of which were seen just once. In total, the top ten clones hold 0.44% of the sample. The chain is made from TRBV18 and TRBJ2-2; TRBD2 fits 13 bases in the junction. The sample was CD4+ T cells from peripheral blood mononuclear cells, taken in the second trimester of pregnancy. This clonotype was obtained from a female donor in good health, enrolled as a control in a pregnancy study. The DNA reads as follows: TGTGCCAGCTCACCGACTAGCGGGAGGAACGGGGAGCTGTTTTTT. Its amino acids are CASSPTSGRNGELFF.